This TCR beta chain was documented in a study of blood T cells in healthy people across ages. Findings and limits, study-wide: Both higher diversity and more naive CD4+ cells marked long-lived donors when set against aged donors.

The CDR3 has 13 amino acids. Trimming took 5 bases from V and 8 from J, leaving 12 bases between them. Germline CDR1 and CDR2: SEHNR and FQNEAQ (reference sequence). On this clonotype itself: Antigen: not known.

PCR was performed a second time for roughly 7 to 12 cycles using a sample-barcoded 5' primer and a J-beta primer mix. In TCRdb, the 5' RACE reads were re-called with MiXCR into one record per CDR3 protein. The data contain more than 600,000 distinct CDR3 sequences, 25% of them seen just once; the ten biggest clones take up 9.4%. These data are also associated with another study on T cells of mothers and their children.

Material: blood. The rearrangement uses TRBV7-9 and TRBJ1-4, with D hard to call. This TCR derives from a boy aged 5-17 years in good health. The CDR3 DNA sequence: TGTGCCAGCAGCAGGGTCGCGGAAGAAAAACTGTTTTTT. Translated: CASSRVAEEKLFF.